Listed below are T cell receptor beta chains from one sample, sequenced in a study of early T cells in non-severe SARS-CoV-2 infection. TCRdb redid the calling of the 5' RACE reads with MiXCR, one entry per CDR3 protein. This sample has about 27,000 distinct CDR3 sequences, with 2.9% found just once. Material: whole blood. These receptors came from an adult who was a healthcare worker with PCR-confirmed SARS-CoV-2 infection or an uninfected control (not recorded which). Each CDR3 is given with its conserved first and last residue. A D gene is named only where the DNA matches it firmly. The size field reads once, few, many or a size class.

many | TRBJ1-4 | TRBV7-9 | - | TGTGCCAGCAGCCTGGGGACATATGAAAAACTGTTTTTT | CASSLGTYEKLFF
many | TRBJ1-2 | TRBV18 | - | TGTGCCAGCTCACTAGTTGAGGGGGCTAACTATGGCTACACCTTC | CASSLVEGANYGYTF
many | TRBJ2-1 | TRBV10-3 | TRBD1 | TGTGCCATCAGTGAGGACAGGGGCGGCAATGAGCAGTTCTTC | CAISEDRGGNEQFF
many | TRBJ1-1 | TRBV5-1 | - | TGCGCCAGCAGCTTGCGAGAGGTAGGCACTGAAGCTTTCTTT | CASSLREVGTEAFF
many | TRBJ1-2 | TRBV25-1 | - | TGTGCCAGCAGTGAATTGAAGGGCTACACCTTC | CASSELKGYTF
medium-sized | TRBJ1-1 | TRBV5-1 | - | TGCGCCAGCAGCTGGACCAGGAAGAACACTGAAGCTTTCTTT | CASSWTRKNTEAFF
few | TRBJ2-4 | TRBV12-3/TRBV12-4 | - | TGTGCCAGCAGCTTAGAAGACAGATTTGTTGACAAAAACATTCAGTACTTC | CASSLEDRFVDKNIQYF
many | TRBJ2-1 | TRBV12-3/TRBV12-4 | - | TGTGCCAGCGGGGGCAGGGACTCTGGCAATGAGCAGTTCTTC | CASGGRDSGNEQFF
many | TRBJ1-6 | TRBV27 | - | TGTGCCAGCAGTTTGGCCGGTTTTACCTATAATTCACCCCTCCACTTT | CASSLAGFTYNSPLHF
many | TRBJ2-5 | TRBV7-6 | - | TGTGCCAGCAGCCGTGTAGACCCGGGACCGGGGGAGACCCAGTACTTC | CASSRVDPGPGETQYF
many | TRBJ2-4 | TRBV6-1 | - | TGTGCCAGCAGTGATATGGATAGACTAGCCAAAAACATTCAGTACTTC | CASSDMDRLAKNIQYF
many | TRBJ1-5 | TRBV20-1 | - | TGCAGTGCTAACGGGGGGCAAGGGCAGCCCCAGCATTTT | CSANGGQGQPQHF
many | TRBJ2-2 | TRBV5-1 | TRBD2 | TGCGCCAGCAAACCCACCAGCGGGGGGTCCCCCCGGGAGCTGTTTTTT | CASKPTSGGSPRELFF
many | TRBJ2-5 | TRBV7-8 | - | TGTGCCAGCAGCTTGGGCCTTATTCAAGAGACCCAGTACTTC | CASSLGLIQETQYF